These 25 T cell receptor beta chains were all obtained from the same sample, sequenced in a study of cytomegalovirus exposure and HLA in healthy donors. Both 60 Vbeta primers and 13 Jbeta primers went into the PCR. The protocol was immunoSEQ multiplex PCR, while the TCRdb copy is restricted to in-frame clones and leaves out a portion. The sample has about 180,000 clones; 75% are singletons. Sequenced sample: PBMCs. The receptor source for this set is a male donor in good health and CMV-seronegative.

This clone was seen a handful of times. The chain has TRBV7-9 and TRBJ1-4; 8 positions agree with TRBD1. The length of the CDR3 is 13 residues. Losses at the gene ends were 5 bases for V and 5 bases for J; bases not matched to a gene: 1. Germline CDR1 is SEHNR and CDR2 is FQNEAQ (reference sequence). DNA of the CDR3: TGTGCCAGCAGCCGACAGGGGAATGAAAAACTGTTTTTT. Translation gives CASSRQGNEKLFF.

The rearrangement uses TRBV30 and TRBJ1-6, with D unclear. CDR3 size: 13 residues. The ends were cut back, 4 bases at V and 7 bases at J, with 11 bases in the middle. CDR1 and CDR2 from the germline V gene are GTSNPN and SVGIG (reference sequence). DNA for the CDR3: TGTGCCTGGACCAGGAACAACAATTCACCCCTCCACTTT. Translated, it gives CAWTRNNNSPLHF. The whole variable domain, remainder taken from reference TRBV30 and TRBJ1-6, is SQTIHQWPATLVQPVGSPLSLECTVEGTSNPNLYWYRQAAGRGLQLLFYSVGIGQISSEVPQNLSASRPQDRQFILSSKKLLLSDSGFYLCAWTRNNNSPLHFGNGTRLTVT.

This clone was recorded once. The rearrangement links TRBV6-5 to TRBJ2-6; D might be TRBD2 (6 bases). V was cut by 5 bases and J by 8 bases, with 16 bases left in between. The CDR3 loop spans 15 amino acids. Germline-derived CDR1 and CDR2 are MNHEY and SVGAGI. The CDR3 DNA is TGTGCCAGCAGTCTTGGGTCAGGAGGGACCAACGTCCTGACTTTC. This sequence encodes CASSLGSGGTNVLTF.

This clone was seen just once. CDR3 in amino acids: CASSPDRHNEQFF. CDR3 in DNA: TGTGCCAGCAGTCCCGACAGACACAATGAGCAGTTCTTC. J is TRBJ2-1 and V is TRBV11-2; D is possibly TRBD1 (5 bases). The V end lost 6 bases, the J end lost 5 bases, and 11 bases lay between the germline ends. Germline V gene data show CDR1 as SGHAT and CDR2 as FQNNGV. This CDR3 has 13 amino acids.

The chain recombines TRBV11-2 with TRBJ2-5; D remains unclear. Germline CDR1 and CDR2: SGHAT and FQNNGV. The CDR3 length is 13 residues. Trimming removed 7 bases at V and 1 base at J, with 10 bases between. The CDR3 spells CASTWSLQETQYF. The CDR3 DNA reads TGTGCCAGCACCTGGAGTCTCCAAGAGACCCAGTACTTC.

Only a few counts were recorded for this clone. This sequence joins TRBV19 and TRBJ2-5; possible D gene TRBD2, 6 bases. The V end was cut by 7 bases, the J end by 7 bases, with 22 bases between. The CDR3 consists of 15 residues. Germline-derived CDR1 and CDR2 are LNHDA and SQIVND (reference sequence). The CDR3 nucleotides read TGTGCCAGTACCCCCCGTGGGTCACCCGGGGGGACCCAGTACTTC. Amino acids: CASTPRGSPGGTQYF.

The V gene is TRBV6-6, the J gene TRBJ1-2, with 8 nucleotides matching TRBD1. CDR1 is MNHNY and CDR2 is SVGAGI in the germline V gene (reference sequence). The CDR3 runs 14 residues. V shed 7 bases, J shed 4 bases, and the junction held 8 bases outside the gene matches. The CDR3 is CASMWTGTFYGYTF. The CDR3 DNA reads TGTGCCAGCATGTGGACAGGGACTTTCTATGGCTACACCTTC.

The gene calls are TRBV30 and TRBJ1-5; possible D gene TRBD1, 5 bases. Trimming shortened V by 2 bases and J by 6 bases, and 14 bases separated the two germline ends. The germline V gene encodes CDR1 GTSNPN and CDR2 SVGIG (reference sequence). CDR3 size: 14 residues. The CDR3 DNA is TGTGCCTGGAGTCCGGACAATGCTGGTCAGCCCCAGCATTTT. Its translation: CAWSPDNAGQPQHF.

The chain employs TRBV15 and TRBJ1-3, with 8 bases lining up with TRBD1. Losses at the gene ends were 3 bases for V and 0 bases for J; bases not matched to a gene: 1. There are 15 residues in the CDR3. CDR1 is LNHNV and CDR2 is YYDKDF in the germline V gene (reference sequence). As DNA, the CDR3 is TGTGCCACCAGCAGGGACAGGGCCTCTGGAAACACCATATATTTT. Translation gives CATSRDRASGNTIYF.

The rearrangement uses TRBV7-3 and TRBJ2-1; possible D gene TRBD2, 5 bases. Germline loops: CDR1 SGHTA, CDR2 FQGTGA. Trimming removed 0 bases at V and 8 bases at J, with 17 bases between. This CDR3 is 16 amino acids long. CDR3 nucleotide sequence: TGTGCCAGCAGCTTAACGGTCACGAAGGGTAGCGATGAGCAGTTCTTC. Protein sequence: CASSLTVTKGSDEQFF. The full variable domain, with the rest looked up from reference TRBV7-3 and TRBJ2-1, is GAGVSQTPSNKVTEKGKYVELRCDPISGHTALYWYRQSLGQGPEFLIYFQGTGAADDSGLPNDRFFAVRPEGSVSTLKIQRTERGDSAVYLCASSLTVTKGSDEQFFGPGTRLTVL.

The gene calls are TRBV30 and TRBJ1-2; D not resolved. The V and J ends lost 0 bases and 1 base respectively, with 6 bases between them. CDR3 length: 13 amino acids. The V gene's germline CDR1 is GTSNPN and CDR2 SVGIG (reference sequence). The CDR3 here is CAWSVRLNYGYTF. Written as DNA, the CDR3 is TGTGCCTGGAGTGTACGACTTAACTATGGCTACACCTTC.

The J gene is TRBJ1-1, the V gene TRBV2, with a possible D match to TRBD1 (6 bases). Germline V CDR1 and CDR2: SNHLY, FYNNEI. V gave up 5 bases and J gave up 3 bases, with 13 bases separating them. The CDR3 length is 14 residues. The CDR3 region has the DNA TGTGCCAGCAGTTTACAGGGAAGGGACACTGAAGCTTTCTTT. It encodes CASSLQGRDTEAFF.

The J gene is TRBJ1-2, the V gene TRBV28, with 9 bases fitting TRBD1. This CDR3 has 13 residues. V trimming: 6 bases; J trimming: 4 bases; junction bases outside the gene matches: 3. Germline V gives CDR1 MDHEN, CDR2 SYDVKM. CDR3 region: CASRDRGFYGYTF. DNA for the CDR3: TGTGCCAGCAGGGACAGGGGCTTCTATGGCTACACCTTC.

The chain couples TRBV6-5 to TRBJ2-5, with TRBD2 matching over 7 bases. The J call is doubtful: the DNA matches TRBJ2-7 better. CDR1 is MNHEY, CDR2 SVGAGI, per germline. The CDR3 has 14 amino acids. This CDR3 is CASSYYGLVSEQYF. The CDR3, as DNA: TGTGCCAGCAGTTACTACGGACTAGTCTCCGAGCAGTACTTC.

In its sample, this clone was seen once. The V call is TRBV6-5, the J call TRBJ2-3, with 11 nucleotides matching TRBD2. The CDR3 length is 15 residues. Trimming at V came to 7 bases and at J to 1 base, leaving 4 bases not matched to a gene. The germline CDR1 and CDR2 sequences are MNHEY and SVGAGI. In DNA form, the CDR3 reads TGTGCCAGCACCCTACTAGCGGGGGGCACAGATACGCAGTATTTT. It translates to CASTLLAGGTDTQYF.

This sequence joins TRBV7-2 and TRBJ1-5, with TRBD1 matching over 7 bases. The V segment lost 1 base and the J segment 0 bases; nucleotides outside the gene matches: 3. In germline, CDR1 is SGHTA, CDR2 FQGNSA. The CDR3 sequence is 16 residues long. The CDR3 sequence is CASSLVGQYSNQPQHF. For the CDR3, the DNA is TGTGCCAGCAGCTTAGTGGGACAGTATAGCAATCAGCCCCAGCATTTT. The full variable domain, its missing parts supplied by reference TRBV7-2 and TRBJ1-5, is GAGVSQSPSNKVTEKGKDVELRCDPISGHTALYWYRQSLGQGLEFLIYFQGNSAPDKSGLPSDRFSAERTGGSVSTLTIQRTQQEDSAVYLCASSLVGQYSNQPQHFGDGTRLSIL.

In this sample, this clone turned up a few times. The chain links TRBV4-1 to TRBJ2-1, with 10 bases that match TRBD2. The germline V gene encodes CDR1 MGHRA and CDR2 YSYEKL. This CDR3 spans 17 amino acids. The V and J ends lost 0 bases and 7 bases, in that order; junction bases with no gene match: 9. In DNA, the CDR3 is TGCGCCAGCAGCCAAGAGGTGGCTAGCGGGAGAAGGAATGAGCAGTTCTTC. Amino acids: CASSQEVASGRRNEQFF.

The gene calls are TRBV6-1 and TRBJ1-6, with 8 bases that match TRBD1. Germline-derived CDR1 and CDR2 are MNHNS and SASEGT. V dropped 8 bases and J dropped 9; count of bases not matched to a gene: 9. This CDR3 is built from 14 residues. CDR3 coding DNA: TGTGCCAGCCAACGGACAGGGCTGGGTTCACCCCTCCACTTT. This sequence encodes CASQRTGLGSPLHF.

This clone has more than one count but fewer than ten. CDR3 coding DNA: TGTGCCAGCAGCTCTCCCACAGATACGCAGTATTTT. Protein product: CASSSPTDTQYF. This chain joins TRBV5-4 and TRBJ2-3; no firm D call. CDR1 SGHNT and CDR2 YYREEE come from the germline V gene (reference sequence). The CDR3 spans 12 residues. V was clipped by 3 bases and J by 2 bases, with 4 bases between them.

This chain connects TRBV6-1 to TRBJ2-1, with D unresolved. V shed 4 bases and J shed 0 bases, with 19 bases lying between them. CDR3 length: 18 residues. CDR1 MNHNS and CDR2 SASEGT come from the germline V gene. The CDR3 DNA follows: TGTGCCAGCAGTGCCGATTCAAGGTTTGGGCCCTCCTACAATGAGCAGTTCTTC. Translation gives CASSADSRFGPSYNEQFF.

This sequence joins TRBV7-2 and TRBJ1-1, with D hard to call. Germline V CDR1 and CDR2: SGHTA, FQGNSA. V lost 7 bases and J 0 bases, leaving 9 bases between the germline ends. This CDR3 comprises 13 residues. The CDR3 sequence is CASTLTLNTEAFF. DNA of the CDR3: TGTGCCAGCACCCTGACACTGAACACTGAAGCTTTCTTT.

V is TRBV6-6 and J is TRBJ2-1, with D possibly being TRBD2 (6 bases). Deletions cut 2 bases from V and 7 bases from J, with 12 bases between. CDR3 length: 14 residues. CDR1 is MNHNY, CDR2 SVGAGI, per germline (reference sequence). The CDR3 DNA reads as TGTGCCAGCAGTTACGCGCTAGCGTGGAATGAGCAGTTCTTC. It codes for CASSYALAWNEQFF.

This clone was counted a few times. This sequence joins TRBV11-2 and TRBJ1-3, with TRBD1 matching over 11 bases. The CDR3 contains 16 residues. Germline CDR1 reads SGHAT; CDR2 reads FQNNGV. J was trimmed by 0 bases and V by 5 bases; bases with no gene match: 3. The CDR3 DNA reads TGTGCCAGCAGCCGGGACAGGGGGAACTCTGGAAACACCATATATTTT. Translating gives CASSRDRGNSGNTIYF.

In its sample, this clone was seen a few times. This chain uses TRBV6-5 with TRBJ1-2; 10 bases map to TRBD1. This CDR3 is 16 amino acids long. Germline loops: CDR1 MNHEY, CDR2 SVGAGI. V shed 0 bases, J shed 1 base, and the junction held 2 bases outside the gene matches. The CDR3 DNA reads TGTGCCAGCAGTTACTCCCGGACAGGGGGTAACTATGGCTACACCTTC. It encodes CASSYSRTGGNYGYTF.

The V call is TRBV15, the J call TRBJ2-1, with D perhaps matching TRBD2 (6 bases). CDR1 is LNHNV, CDR2 YYDKDF, per germline (reference sequence). V was shortened by 1 base and J by 1 base, with 11 bases between the two germline ends. The CDR3 is made up of 16 amino acids. CDR3 region: CATSRVRGRSYNEQFF. CDR3 in DNA: TGTGCCACCAGCAGAGTTCGAGGGAGGTCCTACAATGAGCAGTTCTTC.